This passage covers 19 T cell receptor beta chains from one sample sequenced in a study of OX40 agonist ivuxolimab in advanced cancers. The library was obtained by the immunoSEQ multiplex PCR assay. Not all clones reach the TCRdb copy of this immuneACCESS table, which keeps in-frame sequences only. Checked studies attribute under half of the gap to unresolved V genes and leave the rest unexplained. Present in this sample are approximately 70,000 clones, around 87% of which were seen just once. The ten top clones hold around 1% of the sample. Specimen: CD4+ or CD8+ T cells sorted from blood, collected in a trial of the OX40 agonist ivuxolimab. These receptor sequences come from an adult with an advanced solid tumor such as melanoma, head and neck, liver or kidney cancer.

The genes are TRBV6-5 and TRBJ2-7; no reliable D call. V was shortened by 8 bases and J by 7 bases, with 21 bases between the two germline ends. Germline V CDR1 and CDR2: MNHEY, SVGAGI. This CDR3 region has 14 residues. The chain's CDR3 is CASSVRPVVSEQYF. The CDR3 DNA follows: TGTGCCAGCTCCGTCCGGCCCGTAGTATCAGAGCAGTACTTC.

The CDR3 nucleotides are TGTGCCAGCAGTGAATCGGGGGAGCAGTACTTC. Translating gives CASSESGEQYF. This rearrangement joins TRBV2 to TRBJ2-7, with a weak D call TRBD2 (5 bases). From germline, CDR1 is SNHLY and CDR2 FYNNEI. Trimming removed 2 bases from V and 7 bases from J, with 6 bases in between. CDR3 length: 11 residues.

This clone was counted only a few times. V and J are TRBV7-9 and TRBJ1-1; D unclear. The CDR3 is 12 residues long. From germline, CDR1 is SEHNR and CDR2 FQNEAQ (reference sequence). The ends were cut back, 6 bases at V and 0 bases at J, with 5 bases in the middle. This chain's CDR3 is CASRMMNTEAFF. As DNA, the CDR3 is TGTGCCAGCAGAATGATGAACACTGAAGCTTTCTTT. Full variable domain (outside the CDR3, taken from reference TRBV7-9 and TRBJ1-1): DTGVSQNPRHKITKRGQNVTFRCDPISEHNRLYWYRQTLGQGPEFLTYFQNEAQLEKSRLLSDRFSAERPKGSFSTLEIQRTEQGDSAMYLCASRMMNTEAFFGQGTRLTVV.

The chain joins TRBV5-8 to TRBJ1-1; unclear D gene. Per the germline V gene, CDR1 is SGHTS and CDR2 is YDEGEE. The germline V and J ends were trimmed by 6 bases and 0 bases, with 9 bases remaining between them. The CDR3 consists of 13 residues. The CDR3 here is CASNLVMNTEAFF. The CDR3 region has the DNA TGTGCCAGCAATTTGGTTATGAACACTGAAGCTTTCTTT.

The CDR3 DNA is TGTGCCAGCAGTTCTTCAGGAGCCCGTGAAGCTTTCTTT. This encodes CASSSSGAREAFF. The chain combines TRBV7-9 with TRBJ1-1; D gene ambiguous. The germline gives CDR1 SEHNR, CDR2 FQNEAQ (reference sequence). This CDR3 contains 13 residues. V shed 6 bases and J shed 7 bases, with 15 bases lying between them.

This rearrangement joins TRBV19 to TRBJ2-1; 9 nucleotides line up with TRBD2. The CDR3 contains 17 residues. The germline gives CDR1 LNHDA, CDR2 SQIVND (reference sequence). V gave up 5 bases and J gave up 3 bases; unmatched junction bases: 11. CDR3 coding DNA: TGTGCCAGTAGTCCACGCCTCACTAGCGGGTTCTACAATGAGCAGTTCTTC. This encodes CASSPRLTSGFYNEQFF.

The chain is built from TRBV7-6 and TRBJ2-3; 13 bases line up with TRBD2. In germline, CDR1 is SGHVS, CDR2 FNYEAQ. CDR3 length: 17 amino acids. Trimming took 2 bases from V and 5 from J; bases not matched to a gene: 7. Written as DNA, the CDR3 is TGTGCCAGCAGCTTATCCGGACTAGCGGGAGCGGGAGATACGCAGTATTTT. As protein: CASSLSGLAGAGDTQYF. Variable domain in full (rest from reference TRBV7-6 and TRBJ2-3): GAGVSQSPRYKVTKRGQDVALRCDPISGHVSLYWYRQALGQGPEFLTYFNYEAQQDKSGLPNDRFSAERPEGSISTLTIQRTEQRDSAMYRCASSLSGLAGAGDTQYFGPGTRLTVL.

This clone turned up a few times. V usage is TRBV7-3 and J usage is TRBJ2-5; 13 nucleotides agree with TRBD2. The CDR3 extends over 17 amino acids. V lost 5 bases, J lost 4 bases, and 10 bases stayed unmatched. Germline CDR1 reads SGHTA; CDR2 reads FQGTGA. The CDR3 DNA is TGTGCCAGCAGCCTTAACGAGGGACTAGCGGGGCCAGAGACCCAGTACTTC. Amino acid sequence: CASSLNEGLAGPETQYF.

This chain links TRBV4-1 with TRBJ2-7; D not certain. Germline V gives CDR1 MGHRA, CDR2 YSYEKL. The V end was cut by 1 base, the J end by 4 bases, with 17 bases between. CDR3 length: 16 amino acids. CDR3: CASSQVRVLDPYEQYF. The CDR3, as DNA: TGCGCCAGCAGCCAAGTTAGGGTCTTGGATCCTTACGAGCAGTACTTC.

The chain combines TRBV5-4 with TRBJ1-2, with TRBD1 matching 7 bases. The CDR3 runs to 16 residues. J gave up 4 bases and V 0 bases, and 9 bases lay outside the gene matches. Looked up from germline, CDR1 is SGHNT and CDR2 is YYREEE (reference sequence). CDR3 nucleotides: TGTGCCAGCAGCTTGGGGACGCAGGGACAGACCTATGGCTACACCTTC. Its translation: CASSLGTQGQTYGYTF.

This chain joins TRBV19 and TRBJ1-3; 8 bases map to TRBD1. The CDR3 consists of 15 residues. V was clipped by 1 base and J by 4 bases; unmatched bases: 3. Germline CDR1 reads LNHDA; CDR2 reads SQIVND (reference sequence). The CDR3 loop is CASSIGRGPGNTIYF. CDR3 sequence (DNA): TGTGCCAGTAGTATAGGCAGGGGGCCAGGAAACACCATATATTTT.

This clone was seen only a few times. CDR3 amino acids: CASSPPGTGARQYF. CDR3 in DNA: TGTGCCAGCTCACCACCCGGGACAGGGGCCAGGCAGTACTTC. V usage is TRBV18 and J usage is TRBJ2-7, with 10 bases identical to TRBD1. Germline V gene lookup returns CDR1 KGHSH and CDR2 LQKENI. The CDR3 runs 14 residues. V lost 0 bases and J lost 9; bases outside the gene matches: 5.

This chain connects TRBV11-2 to TRBJ2-7, with 10 bases matching TRBD1. J lost 4 bases, V lost 1 base, and 4 bases had no gene match. CDR1 and CDR2 (germline): SGHAT, FQNNGV. This CDR3 is 15 amino acids long. The chain's CDR3 is CASSLGGTGVYEQYF. CDR3 nucleotides: TGTGCCAGCAGCTTAGGAGGGACAGGGGTGTACGAGCAGTACTTC.

The chain is built from TRBV5-6 and TRBJ1-2; 7 bases map to TRBD1. Germline V gene data show CDR1 as SGHDT and CDR2 as YYEEEE. The CDR3 spans 15 residues. J lost 4 bases, V lost 4 bases, and 10 bases had no gene match. The CDR3: CASSPRGRGTYGYTF. CDR3 nucleotide sequence: TGTGCCAGCAGCCCCCGGGGCAGGGGGACCTATGGCTACACCTTC.

This chain joins TRBV6-6 and TRBJ2-1; 10 bases match TRBD2. Trimming cost V 5 bases and J 7 bases; bases outside gene matches: 8. Germline-derived CDR1 and CDR2 are MNHNY and SVGAGI (reference sequence). The CDR3 length is 15 residues. CDR3 sequence (DNA): TGTGCCAGCAGTAAGATAGCGGGGGGAGGTAATGAGCAGTTCTTC. It is translated as CASSKIAGGGNEQFF.

V usage is TRBV9 and J usage is TRBJ2-6; D uncertain. Germline-derived CDR1 and CDR2 are SGDLS and YYNGEE. This CDR3 region has 16 residues. V lost 4 bases and J lost 0, with 11 bases in between. CDR3 loop: CASSYRTGSGANVLTF. CDR3 DNA sequence: TGTGCCAGCAGCTACCGGACGGGCTCTGGGGCCAACGTCCTGACTTTC. Supplemented by reference TRBV9 and TRBJ2-6, the full variable domain reads DSGVTQTPKHLITATGQRVTLRCSPRSGDLSVYWYQQSLDQGLQFLIQYYNGEERAKGNILERFSAQQFPDLHSELNLSSLELGDSALYFCASSYRTGSGANVLTFGAGSRLTVL.

The chain has TRBV19 and TRBJ2-4; the D call may be TRBD1 or TRBD2 (5 bases each). Trimming stripped 5 bases from V and 9 bases from J, with 14 bases between. The length of the CDR3 is 13 residues. Germline lookup yields CDR1 LNHDA and CDR2 SQIVND (reference sequence). In DNA form, the CDR3 reads TGTGCCAGTAGTCGGGACCCCCTGGGCATTCAGTACTTC. Its translation: CASSRDPLGIQYF.

This rearrangement joins TRBV2 to TRBJ1-5; D perhaps matches TRBD1 (5 bases). The CDR3 has 17 residues. V was cut by 3 bases and J by 1 base, with 16 bases left in between. The V gene's germline CDR1 is SNHLY and CDR2 FYNNEI. CDR3 coding DNA: TGTGCCAGCAGTGACCGACCGGGGGTCATGAGCAATCAGCCCCAGCATTTT. It specifies CASSDRPGVMSNQPQHF. Complete variable domain (other parts from reference TRBV2 and TRBJ1-5): EPEVTQTPSHQVTQMGQEVILRCVPISNHLYFYWYRQILGQKVEFLVSFYNNEISEKSEIFDDQFSVERPDGSNFTLKIRSTKLEDSAMYFCASSDRPGVMSNQPQHFGDGTRLSIL.

This clone has a single count. V and J are TRBV4-2 and TRBJ1-2; 7 nucleotides agree with TRBD1. The CDR3 totals 15 residues. Germline V lookup: CDR1 LGHNA, CDR2 YNFKEQ. Germline trimming cut 1 base from V and 4 bases from J; bases unmatched to any gene: 6. The CDR3 reads CASSQAPGQVYGYTF. CDR3 DNA: TGTGCCAGCAGCCAAGCCCCCGGACAGGTCTATGGCTACACCTTC.